Included here is one TCR beta chain sequence, with context. This sample is drawn from a study of blood T cell repertoires in COVID-19. Overall study: Sample material is recorded as cDNA or gDNA derived from T cells, B-cell-depleted T cells, or PBMCs.

The germline gives CDR1 SGHAT, CDR2 FQNNGV. Trimming left V 3 bases short and J 4 bases short, with 9 bases between. This CDR3 region has 13 residues. Under the authors' procedure: Quantification of nucleated cells was approximated via reference gene primer amplification. Libraries were prepared by immunoSEQ multiplex PCR; TCRdb keeps only in-frame clonotypes and omits some of them. V, J and clone size are taken as reported in that table, and D and trimming were inferred from the DNA itself. The data contain approximately 260,000 clones, about nine tenths of them singletons. The sequenced material came from PBMCs or T cells enriched from blood (not recorded which). This chain connects TRBV11-2 to TRBJ1-1; possibly TRBD1 for D (5 bases). The receptor was isolated from an older woman who had recovered from COVID-19. CDR3 sequence reads: CASSFQGSTEAFF. Here the CDR3 DNA reads TGTGCCAGCAGCTTCCAGGGTAGCACTGAAGCTTTCTTT.